This T cell receptor beta chain derives from a study of blood T cell repertoires in COVID-19. TCRdb keeps only in-frame clones here, not all; method: immunoSEQ multiplex PCR. The sample has about 170,000 clones; under 85% are singletons. This CDR3 spans 14 amino acids. The germline V gene has CDR1 LGHNA and CDR2 YSLEER. V lost 0 bases and J lost 8, with 13 bases in between. Across under 25 US areas, participants ranged in age from roughly 18 to 95 years. Participant-given clinical history determined each cohort assignment. Sequencing used PBMCs or T cells enriched from blood (not recorded which). The chain has TRBV4-3 and TRBJ1-2, with D perhaps TRBD1 (5 bases). The TCR was taken from a man in his fifties who had recovered from COVID-19. CDR3 sequence reads: CASSQEQVTGGYTF. The CDR3 nucleotides read TGCGCCAGCAGCCAAGAACAGGTCACGGGCGGCTACACCTTC.